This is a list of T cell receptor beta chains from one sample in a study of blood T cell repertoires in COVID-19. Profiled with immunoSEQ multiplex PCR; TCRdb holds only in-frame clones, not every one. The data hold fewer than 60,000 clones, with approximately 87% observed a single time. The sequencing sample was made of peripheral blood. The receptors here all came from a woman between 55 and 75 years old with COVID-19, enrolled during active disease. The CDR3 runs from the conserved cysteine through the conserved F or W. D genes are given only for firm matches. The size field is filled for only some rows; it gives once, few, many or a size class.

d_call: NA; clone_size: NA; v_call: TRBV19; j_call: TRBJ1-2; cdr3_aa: CASSSGANGYTF; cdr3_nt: TGTGCCAGTAGCAGTGGGGCGAATGGCTACACCTTC
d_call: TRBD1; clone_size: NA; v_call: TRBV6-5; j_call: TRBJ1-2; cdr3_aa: CASSSRTGSNYGYTF; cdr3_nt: TGTGCCAGCAGTTCGCGGACAGGAAGTAACTATGGCTACACCTTC
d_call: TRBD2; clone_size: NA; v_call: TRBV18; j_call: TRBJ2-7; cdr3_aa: CASSPFTSGSNEQYF; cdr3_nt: TGTGCCAGCTCACCGTTTACTAGCGGGAGTAACGAGCAGTACTTC
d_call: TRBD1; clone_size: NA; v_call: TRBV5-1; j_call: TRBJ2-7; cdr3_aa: CASSIGQGLYEQYF; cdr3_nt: TGCGCCAGCAGCATTGGACAGGGGTTGTACGAGCAGTACTTC
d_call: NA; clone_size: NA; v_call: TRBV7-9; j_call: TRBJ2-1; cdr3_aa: CASSATGPEGNEQFF; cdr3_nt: TGTGCCAGCAGCGCCACCGGGCCAGAGGGAAATGAGCAGTTCTTC
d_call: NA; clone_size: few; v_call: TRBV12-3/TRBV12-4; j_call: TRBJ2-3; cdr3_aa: CASSSTRDTQYF; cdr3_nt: TGTGCCAGCAGTTCGACTCGGGATACGCAGTATTTT
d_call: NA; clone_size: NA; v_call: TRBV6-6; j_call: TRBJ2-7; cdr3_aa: CASSYQGISYEQYF; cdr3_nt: TGTGCCAGCAGTTATCAGGGTATCTCCTACGAGCAGTACTTC
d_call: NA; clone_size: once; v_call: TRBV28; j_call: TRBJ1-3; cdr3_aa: CASSSGGSAVNTIYF; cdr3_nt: TGTGCCAGCAGTTCGGGGGGCTCAGCCGTAAACACCATATATTTT
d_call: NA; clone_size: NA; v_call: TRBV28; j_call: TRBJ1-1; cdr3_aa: CASSLQGYTEAFF; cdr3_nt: TGTGCCAGCAGTTTACAGGGTTACACTGAAGCTTTCTTT
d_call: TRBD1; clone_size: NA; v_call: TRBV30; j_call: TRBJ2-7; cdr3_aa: CAWSDPGQVDYEQYF; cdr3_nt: TGTGCCTGGAGTGACCCAGGACAGGTCGACTACGAGCAGTACTTC
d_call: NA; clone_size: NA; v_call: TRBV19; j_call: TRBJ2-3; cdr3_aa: CASSLLGSADTQYF; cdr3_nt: TGTGCCAGTAGTCTACTCGGGAGCGCAGATACGCAGTATTTT
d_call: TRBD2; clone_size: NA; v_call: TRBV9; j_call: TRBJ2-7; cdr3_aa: CASSVVGSGTINEQYF; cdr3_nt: TGTGCCAGCAGCGTAGTGGGTAGCGGGACAATAAACGAGCAGTACTTC
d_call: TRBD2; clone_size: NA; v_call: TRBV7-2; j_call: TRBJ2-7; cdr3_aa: CASSLIGRAAYEQYF; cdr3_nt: TGTGCCAGCAGCTTAATTGGGAGGGCTGCCTACGAGCAGTACTTC
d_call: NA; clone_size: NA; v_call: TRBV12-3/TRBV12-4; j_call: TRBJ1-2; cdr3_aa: CASGGRTDGYTF; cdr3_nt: TGTGCCAGCGGAGGGAGGACGGATGGCTACACCTTC
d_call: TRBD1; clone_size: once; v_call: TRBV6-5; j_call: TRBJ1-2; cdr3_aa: CASRGQGPWGYGYTF; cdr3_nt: TGTGCCAGCAGGGGACAGGGGCCCTGGGGCTATGGCTACACCTTC
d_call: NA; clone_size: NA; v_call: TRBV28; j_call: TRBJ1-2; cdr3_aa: CASSAQGVGYTF; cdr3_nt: TGTGCCAGCAGTGCACAGGGTGTTGGCTACACCTTC
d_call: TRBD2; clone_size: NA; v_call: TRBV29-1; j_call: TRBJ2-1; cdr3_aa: CSVPGLDYNEQFF; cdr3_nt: TGCAGCGTTCCGGGACTAGACTACAATGAGCAGTTCTTC
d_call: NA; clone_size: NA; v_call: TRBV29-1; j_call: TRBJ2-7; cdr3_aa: CSVEGGSHTPYEQYF; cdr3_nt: TGCAGCGTTGAAGGTGGGAGTCATACCCCGTACGAGCAGTACTTC
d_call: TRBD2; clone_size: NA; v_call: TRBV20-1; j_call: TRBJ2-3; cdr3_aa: CSASKASGGTQYF; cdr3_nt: TGCAGTGCTAGTAAGGCTAGCGGGGGTACGCAGTATTTT
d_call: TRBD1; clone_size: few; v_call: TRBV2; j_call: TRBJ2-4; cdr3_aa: CASTLDRGLAKNIQYF; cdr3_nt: TGTGCCAGCACTTTAGACAGGGGACTAGCCAAAAACATTCAGTACTTC
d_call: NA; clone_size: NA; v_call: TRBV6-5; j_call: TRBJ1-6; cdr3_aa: CASSYSRQSNSPLHF; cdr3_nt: TGTGCCAGCAGTTACTCGAGACAGTCCAATTCACCCCTCCACTTT
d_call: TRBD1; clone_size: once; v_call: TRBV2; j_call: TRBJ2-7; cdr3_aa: CASSLGTGVRQYF; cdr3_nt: TGTGCCAGCAGCCTTGGGACAGGGGTCCGGCAGTACTTC
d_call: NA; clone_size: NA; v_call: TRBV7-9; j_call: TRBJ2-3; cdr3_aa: CASSLGISGATTDTQYF; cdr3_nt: TGTGCCAGCAGCTTAGGGATAAGCGGAGCAACCACAGATACGCAGTATTTT
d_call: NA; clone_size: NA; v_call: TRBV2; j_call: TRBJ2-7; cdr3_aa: CASKAGGSYEQYF; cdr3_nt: TGTGCCAGCAAGGCAGGAGGGAGCTACGAGCAGTACTTC
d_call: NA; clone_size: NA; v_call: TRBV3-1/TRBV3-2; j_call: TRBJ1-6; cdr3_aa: CASSQARGSNSPLHF; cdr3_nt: TGTGCCAGCAGCCAAGCGAGGGGGTCTAATTCACCCCTCCACTTT
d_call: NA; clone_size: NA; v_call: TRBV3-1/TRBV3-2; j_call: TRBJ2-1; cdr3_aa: CASSNLRTIHNNEQFF; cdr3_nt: TGTGCCAGCAGCAACCTAAGGACTATACATAATAATGAGCAGTTCTTC
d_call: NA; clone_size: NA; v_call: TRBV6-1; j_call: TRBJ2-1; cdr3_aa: CASSELAPPGPAEQFF; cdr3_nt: TGTGCCAGCAGTGAACTTGCCCCTCCAGGCCCCGCTGAGCAGTTCTTC
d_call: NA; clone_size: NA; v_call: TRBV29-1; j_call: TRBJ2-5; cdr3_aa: CSVGLEMETQYF; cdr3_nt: TGCAGCGTTGGACTAGAAATGGAGACCCAGTACTTC
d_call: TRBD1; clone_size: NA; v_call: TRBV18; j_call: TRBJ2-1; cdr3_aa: CASSPIHLTGVSYNEQFF; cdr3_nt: TGTGCCAGCTCCCCCATTCATTTGACAGGGGTCTCCTACAATGAGCAGTTCTTC
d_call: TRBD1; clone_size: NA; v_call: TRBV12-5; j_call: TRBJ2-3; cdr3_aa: CASGPYRTGQGGDTQYF; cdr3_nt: TGTGCTAGTGGGCCATACAGAACGGGACAGGGGGGGGATACGCAGTATTTT
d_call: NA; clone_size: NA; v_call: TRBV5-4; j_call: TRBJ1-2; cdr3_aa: CASSLAGARSGYTF; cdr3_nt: TGTGCCAGCAGCTTGGCAGGGGCTCGGAGTGGCTACACCTTC
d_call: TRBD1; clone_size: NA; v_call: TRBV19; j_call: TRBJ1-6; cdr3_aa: CASSMLGQFPQFHF; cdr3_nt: TGTGCCAGTAGTATGCTGGGACAGTTCCCCCAATTTCACTTT
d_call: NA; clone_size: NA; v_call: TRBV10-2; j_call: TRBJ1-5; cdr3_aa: CASRDQGNQPQHF; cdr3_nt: TGCGCCAGCAGAGACCAGGGTAATCAGCCCCAGCATTTT
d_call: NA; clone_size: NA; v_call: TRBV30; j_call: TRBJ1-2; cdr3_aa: CAWDKQGLSEGYTF; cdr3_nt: TGTGCCTGGGACAAACAGGGCCTTTCGGAGGGCTACACCTTC
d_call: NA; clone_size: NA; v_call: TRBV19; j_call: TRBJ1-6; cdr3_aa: CASSENRAGNSPLHF; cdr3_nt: TGTGCCAGTAGCGAAAACAGGGCCGGGAATTCACCCCTCCACTTT
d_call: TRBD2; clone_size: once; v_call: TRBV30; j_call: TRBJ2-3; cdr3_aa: CAWNLAGVDTQYF; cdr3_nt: TGTGCCTGGAATCTAGCGGGAGTTGATACGCAGTATTTT
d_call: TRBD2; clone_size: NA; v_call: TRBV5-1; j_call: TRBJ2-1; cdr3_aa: CASSDRDYEFF; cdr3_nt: TGCGCCAGCAGCGACCGGGACTATGAGTTCTTC
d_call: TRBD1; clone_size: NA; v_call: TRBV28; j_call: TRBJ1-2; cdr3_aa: CASSRTGSSGYTF; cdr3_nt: TGTGCCAGCAGTCGGACAGGGTCGAGTGGCTACACCTTC
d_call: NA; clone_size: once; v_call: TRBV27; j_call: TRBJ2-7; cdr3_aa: CASSKGQKQYF; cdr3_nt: TGTGCCAGCAGTAAGGGGCAGAAGCAGTACTTC
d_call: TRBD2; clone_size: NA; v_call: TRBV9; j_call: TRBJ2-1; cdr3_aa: CASSVGAFTREKTYNEQFF; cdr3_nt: TGTGCCAGCAGCGTAGGAGCGTTTACGCGGGAGAAAACCTACAATGAGCAGTTCTTC
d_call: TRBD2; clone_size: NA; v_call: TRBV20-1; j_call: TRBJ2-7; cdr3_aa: CGTSGREQYF; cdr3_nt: TGCGGGACTAGCGGGAGGGAACAGTACTTC
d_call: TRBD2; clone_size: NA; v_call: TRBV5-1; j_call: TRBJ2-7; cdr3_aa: CASSLGTSESEQYF; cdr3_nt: TGCGCCAGCAGCTTGGGGACTAGCGAGAGCGAGCAGTACTTC
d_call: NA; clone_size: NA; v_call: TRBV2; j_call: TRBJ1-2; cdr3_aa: CASSIRGSGGYTF; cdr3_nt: TGTGCCAGCAGTATCCGAGGGTCGGGAGGCTACACCTTC
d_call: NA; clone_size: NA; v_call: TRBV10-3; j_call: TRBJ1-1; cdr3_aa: CAITPQALMNTEAFF; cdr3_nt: TGTGCCATCACCCCCCAGGCCCTGATGAACACTGAAGCTTTCTTT
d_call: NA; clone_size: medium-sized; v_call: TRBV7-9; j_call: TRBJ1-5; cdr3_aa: CAIGGSLSNQPQHF; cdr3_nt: TGTGCCATCGGGGGGAGCTTAAGCAATCAGCCCCAGCATTTT
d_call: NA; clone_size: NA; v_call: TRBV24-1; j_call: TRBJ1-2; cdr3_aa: CATSDPGIGYTF; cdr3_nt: TGTGCCACCAGTGACCCAGGGATCGGCTACACCTTC
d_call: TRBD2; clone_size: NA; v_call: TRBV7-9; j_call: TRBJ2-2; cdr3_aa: CASSLARELAGELFF; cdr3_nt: TGTGCCAGCAGCTTAGCGCGGGAGTTGGCCGGGGAGCTGTTTTTT
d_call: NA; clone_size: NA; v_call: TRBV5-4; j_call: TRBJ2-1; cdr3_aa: CASSLRTVEQFF; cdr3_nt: TGTGCCAGCAGCTTGAGGACAGTTGAGCAGTTCTTC
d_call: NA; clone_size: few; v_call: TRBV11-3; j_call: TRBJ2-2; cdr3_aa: CASRRTTTGELFF; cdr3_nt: TGTGCCAGCCGAAGGACTACCACCGGGGAGCTGTTTTTT
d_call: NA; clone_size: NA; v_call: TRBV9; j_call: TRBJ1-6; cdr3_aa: CASSVVGPPLHF; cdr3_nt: TGTGCCAGCAGCGTAGTGGGGCCGCCCCTCCACTTT
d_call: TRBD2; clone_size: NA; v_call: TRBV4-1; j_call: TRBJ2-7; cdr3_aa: CASSQENGLAAYEQYF; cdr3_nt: TGCGCCAGCAGCCAAGAAAATGGACTAGCAGCCTACGAGCAGTACTTC
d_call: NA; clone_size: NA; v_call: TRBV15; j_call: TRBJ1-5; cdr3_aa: CATSIGQRNQPQHF; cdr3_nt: TGTGCCACCAGCATCGGACAGAGAAATCAGCCCCAGCATTTT
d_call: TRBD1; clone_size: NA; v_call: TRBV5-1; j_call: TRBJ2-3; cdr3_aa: CASRFGTGPDTQYF; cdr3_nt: TGCGCCAGCCGCTTCGGGACAGGGCCCGATACGCAGTATTTT
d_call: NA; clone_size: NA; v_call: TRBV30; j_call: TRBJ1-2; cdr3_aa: CAWSVGGHRLNYGYTF; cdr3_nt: TGTGCCTGGAGTGTAGGAGGGCACCGGTTGAACTATGGCTACACCTTC